The next 11 T cell receptor beta chains were all read from a single sample in a study of control samples from healthy donors and cancer patients. Repertoires were generated with immunoSEQ multiplex PCR, while TCRdb's copy carries only in-frame clones and drops some. This table has about 190,000 clones, about 90% appearing once. The source material was blood. These receptors were collected from a man aged 25-40 years in good health.

The chain couples TRBV12-3 or TRBV12-4 to TRBJ1-2, with D maybe TRBD1 (5 bases). This CDR3 has 13 amino acids. The germline V and J ends were trimmed by 3 bases and 4 bases, with 9 bases remaining between them. This CDR3 reads CASSFRGPYGYTF. The CDR3 DNA reads as TGTGCCAGCAGTTTTCGGGGACCCTATGGCTACACCTTC.

The rearrangement links TRBV7-9 to TRBJ2-1, with D possibly being TRBD1 (6 bases). This CDR3 region has 12 residues. Trimming took off 3 bases at V and 8 bases at J, with 8 bases between the two ends. Germline CDR1 SEHNR, CDR2 FQNEAQ (reference sequence). CDR3 region: CASSLGAHEQFF. The CDR3 region has the DNA TGTGCCAGCAGCTTGGGGGCCCATGAGCAGTTCTTC.

This chain joins TRBV13 and TRBJ2-5; D gene unclear. Deletions cut 1 base from V and 3 bases from J, with 6 bases between. This CDR3 has 13 amino acids. Germline V gene lookup returns CDR1 PRHDT and CDR2 FYEKMQ (reference sequence). The chain's CDR3 is CASSLEREETQYF. CDR3 DNA sequence: TGTGCCAGCAGCTTAGAACGGGAAGAGACCCAGTACTTC.

The chain links TRBV5-1 to TRBJ2-3; 7 nucleotides match TRBD2. The CDR3 length is 14 residues. V lost 4 bases, J lost 4 bases, and 6 bases stayed unmatched. Looked up from germline, CDR1 is SGHRS and CDR2 is YFSETQ. CDR3 coding DNA: TGCGCCAGCAGCCCGGGCGGGGGTCCAGATACGCAGTATTTT. Translation gives CASSPGGGPDTQYF.

This rearrangement joins TRBV18 to TRBJ1-3, with D tentatively TRBD1 (5 bases). The V gene lost 1 base and the J gene lost 1 base, with 11 bases spanning the gap. The CDR3 extends over 16 amino acids. The germline V gene has CDR1 KGHSH and CDR2 LQKENI. CDR3 region: CASSPLSGKSGNTIYF. Here the CDR3 DNA reads TGTGCCAGCTCACCACTCTCAGGGAAGTCTGGAAACACCATATATTTT. Full variable domain (rest looked up from reference TRBV18 and TRBJ1-3): NAGVMQNPRHLVRRRGQEARLRCSPMKGHSHVYWYRQLPEEGLKFMVYLQKENIIDESGMPKERFSAEFPKEGPSILRIQQVVRGDSAAYFCASSPLSGKSGNTIYFGEGSWLTVV.

This chain links TRBV19 with TRBJ1-2; 7 nucleotides align to TRBD1. The CDR3 is made up of 14 amino acids. Germline CDR1 LNHDA, CDR2 SQIVND (reference sequence). Losses at the gene ends were 5 bases for V and 4 bases for J; bases not matched to a gene: 7. Here the CDR3 reads CASSYGTAFYGYTF. Written as DNA, the CDR3 is TGTGCCAGTAGTTACGGGACAGCATTCTATGGCTACACCTTC.

This sequence joins TRBV12-5 and TRBJ1-6; D perhaps matches TRBD1 (6 bases). The length of the CDR3 is 14 residues. The V gene's germline CDR1 is LGHNT and CDR2 FRNRAP. Between the trimmed V and J ends, which lost 5 bases and 14 bases, there was a span of 19 bases. The CDR3 sequence: CASGSRGARGALHF. In DNA form, the CDR3 reads TGTGCTAGTGGTAGCCGGGGGGCGCGGGGTGCCCTCCACTTT.

This clone was seen a single time. The rearrangement links TRBV6-5 to TRBJ1-2; perhaps TRBD1 as D (5 bases). CDR1 and CDR2 (germline): MNHEY, SVGAGI. CDR3 length: 12 amino acids. V gave up 10 bases and J gave up 3 bases, with 12 bases separating them. CDR3 bases: TGTGCCACTTCACAGGCCCACTATGGCTACACCTTC. Amino acids: CATSQAHYGYTF.

J is TRBJ1-3 and V is TRBV7-6; no clear D gene. The germline gives CDR1 SGHVS, CDR2 FNYEAQ. The germline V and J ends were trimmed by 2 bases and 0 bases, with 11 bases remaining between them. This CDR3 spans 16 amino acids. The CDR3 protein is CASSLYTVGSGNTIYF. For the CDR3, the DNA is TGTGCCAGCAGCTTATATACAGTAGGCTCTGGAAACACCATATATTTT.

The chain has TRBV5-1 and TRBJ2-2, with D possibly being TRBD2 (6 bases). Germline loops: CDR1 SGHRS, CDR2 YFSETQ. Trimming shortened V by 7 bases and J by 4 bases, and 20 bases separated the two germline ends. CDR3 length: 16 amino acids. The CDR3 reads CASAIHGTAGTGELFF. The CDR3 nucleotides are TGCGCCAGCGCCATTCACGGGACTGCGGGCACCGGGGAGCTGTTTTTT.

J is TRBJ2-7 and V is TRBV4-1; the D gene could be TRBD1 or TRBD2 (6 bases each). Germline assignment: CDR1 MGHRA and CDR2 YSYEKL. The CDR3 has 15 amino acids. Trimming stripped 8 bases from V and 4 bases from J, with 21 bases between. The CDR3 loop is CASSRFVGGGYEQYF. As DNA, the CDR3 is TGCGCCAGCTCCAGATTCGTCGGGGGCGGGTACGAGCAGTACTTC.